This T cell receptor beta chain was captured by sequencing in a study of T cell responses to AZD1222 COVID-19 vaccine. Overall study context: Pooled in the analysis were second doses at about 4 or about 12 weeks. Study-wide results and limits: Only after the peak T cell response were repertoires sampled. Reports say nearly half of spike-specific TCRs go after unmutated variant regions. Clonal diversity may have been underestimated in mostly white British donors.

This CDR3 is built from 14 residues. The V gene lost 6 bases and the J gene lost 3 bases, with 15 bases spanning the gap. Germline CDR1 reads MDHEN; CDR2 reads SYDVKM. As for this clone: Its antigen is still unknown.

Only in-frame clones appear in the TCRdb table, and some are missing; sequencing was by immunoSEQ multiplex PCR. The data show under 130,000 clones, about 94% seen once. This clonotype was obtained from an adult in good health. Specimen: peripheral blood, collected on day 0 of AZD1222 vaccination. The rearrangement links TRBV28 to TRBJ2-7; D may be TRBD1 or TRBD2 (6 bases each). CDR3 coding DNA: TGTGCCAGCAGCTTTCGGGGGCGGGACTACGAGCAGTACTTC. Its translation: CASSFRGRDYEQYF.